This T cell receptor beta chain was sequenced for a study of glioma-infiltrating T cells after dendritic cell vaccination. Whole-study context: Between about 2003 and 2013, patients got autologous tumor lysate-pulsed dendritic cell vaccines. Whole-study results and caveats: Few patients contributed both blood and tumor specimens.

TCRdb's copy holds only in-frame clones and misses some; the assay was immunoSEQ multiplex PCR. Found here are about 50,000 clones, about 84% of them singletons; the top ten hold roughly 8.8%. The sample's time point: after dendritic cell vaccination, including at tumor progression/relapse. CDR1 and CDR2 from the germline V gene are MNHEY and SVGAGI. Trimming at V came to 6 bases and at J to 0 bases, leaving 7 bases not matched to a gene. The CDR3 runs 15 residues. In this sample, this clone turned up a few times. The antigen is unknown. This TCR came from a human donor with glioblastoma. The sequences come from blood, collected after dendritic cell vaccination. The chain uses TRBV6-5 and TRBJ2-7; 8 bases are shared with TRBD1. This chain's CDR3 is CASRSMGTGSYEQYF. CDR3 coding DNA: TGTGCCAGCAGATCTATGGGGACAGGCTCCTACGAGCAGTACTTC.